This is a list of T cell receptor beta chains from one sample in a study of blood T cell repertoires in COVID-19. Profiling relied on immunoSEQ multiplex PCR, and the TCRdb table lists in-frame clones only, not all of them. Of about 120,000 clones in the sample, approximately 80% were seen once. Sequencing input: peripheral blood. These receptors originate from a man aged 65-85 years with acute or convalescent COVID-19. Both conserved end residues are trimmed from each CDR3. Size is stated for part of the rows, as once, few or many counts, or as a class when the clone is expanded.

TRBJ1-2 few TRBV6-5 ASSWGQAGYT
TRBJ1-5 . TRBV6-2/TRBV6-3 ASSHSGQQDQPQH
TRBJ2-4 . TRBV4-2 ASSQDLAGDVQNIQY
TRBJ2-2 . TRBV11-3 ASSLYTGFGELF
TRBJ2-5 once TRBV25-1 ASSEGIRGLQETQY
TRBJ2-7 . TRBV6-5 ASSYVGQFTEQY
TRBJ2-7 . TRBV30 AWSLGGAVRYEQY
TRBJ2-3 . TRBV5-4 ASSLIQVAQDTQY
TRBJ1-5 . TRBV19 ASSMAGRDDQPQH
TRBJ2-5 once TRBV7-2 ASSPRVQETQY
TRBJ2-3 once TRBV7-3 ASGLGTGGTDTQY
TRBJ2-3 . TRBV15 ATSRAGVGSSTDTQY
TRBJ2-5 once TRBV7-9 AYWQGGVETQY
TRBJ1-2 . TRBV6-1 ASSPTGAGYT
TRBJ1-1 . TRBV5-6 ASTLDIRGLNTEAF
TRBJ1-4 . TRBV11-2 ASSLRGTATNEKLF
TRBJ2-7 once TRBV2 ASRERTYEQY
TRBJ1-6 few TRBV5-4 ASSGPGGGNSPLH
TRBJ2-1 . TRBV3-1/TRBV3-2 ASSRAGGRNEQF
TRBJ2-2 . TRBV6-4 ASSDRGANTGELF
TRBJ1-1 . TRBV6-4 ASRRTGDTEAF
TRBJ1-5 . TRBV4-2 ASSQALFGFEGNQPQH
TRBJ1-1 . TRBV11-1 ASSPRTGLVTEAF
TRBJ2-2 . TRBV3-1/TRBV3-2 ASSQVRLAGGPFTGELF